Following are 30 T cell receptor beta chains from one sample sequenced in a study of cytomegalovirus exposure and HLA in healthy donors. The PCR employed 60 Vbeta primers together with 13 Jbeta primers. Profiled with immunoSEQ multiplex PCR; TCRdb holds only in-frame clones, not every one. The profile shows fewer than 130,000 clones, approximately 80% of them singletons. Sequencing was performed on PBMCs. These receptor sequences come from a woman aged 60-75 years in good health and CMV-seropositive.

This chain uses TRBV28 with TRBJ2-1; D might be TRBD2 (5 bases). This CDR3 is built from 17 residues. V lost 1 base, J lost 7 bases, and 20 bases lay in between. Per germline, CDR1 MDHEN and CDR2 SYDVKM. CDR3 region: CASSLYGSGRAGNEQFF. The DNA of the CDR3 is TGTGCCAGCAGTTTATATGGATCGGGAAGGGCGGGTAATGAGCAGTTCTTC.

This clone was counted a few times. The same CDR3 is also encoded by other DNA sequences in this sample. The chain recombines TRBV5-1 with TRBJ1-1, with D possibly matching TRBD1 (5 bases). The CDR3 totals 13 residues. Germline CDR1 reads SGHRS; CDR2 reads YFSETQ. V was clipped by 1 base and J by 1 base, with 5 bases between them. Here the CDR3 DNA reads TGCGCCAGCAGCTTGCAGGGGAACACTGAAGCTTTCTTT. It is translated as CASSLQGNTEAFF.

V usage is TRBV28 and J usage is TRBJ1-2; no clear D gene. Trimming removed 6 bases from V and 8 bases from J, with 13 bases in between. The CDR3 is made up of 12 amino acids. Germline CDR1 is MDHEN and CDR2 is SYDVKM. The CDR3 region has the DNA TGTGCCAGCAGAATGACGGGAGAGGGCTACACCTTC. This codes for CASRMTGEGYTF.

J is TRBJ1-5 and V is TRBV10-3; weak D call: TRBD1 (5 bases). Germline V gene sequence: CDR1 ENHRY, CDR2 SYGVKD. The CDR3 spans 17 residues. Trimming shortened V by 3 bases and J by 0 bases, and 15 bases separated the two germline ends. CDR3 DNA: TGTGCCATCAGTGAACGTTGGGGCCTGTATAGCAATCAGCCCCAGCATTTT. It translates to CAISERWGLYSNQPQHF.

The chain uses TRBV28 and TRBJ2-2; D unresolved. Trimming took 4 bases from V and 5 from J, leaving 5 bases between them. The CDR3 is made up of 12 amino acids. Germline assignment: CDR1 MDHEN and CDR2 SYDVKM. CDR3 region: CASSSLTGELFF. The CDR3 DNA follows: TGTGCCAGCAGTTCCCTAACCGGGGAGCTGTTTTTT.

CDR3 DNA sequence: TGCAGCGTCATTTGGACTAGCGGATACACCGGGGAGCTGTTTTTT. Protein: CSVIWTSGYTGELFF. V and J are TRBV29-1 and TRBJ2-2, with TRBD2 matching 10 bases. This CDR3 has 15 residues. Germline V CDR1 and CDR2: SQVTM, ANQGSEA. J lost 3 bases, V lost 6 bases, and 7 bases had no gene match.

The chain links TRBV7-2 to TRBJ1-5, with D perhaps matching TRBD1 (5 bases). V was pared by 5 bases and J by 3 bases, with 17 bases between. This CDR3 has 16 amino acids. From germline, CDR1 is SGHTA and CDR2 FQGNSA. CDR3 sequence: CASSPTSGFPNQPQHF. CDR3 DNA: TGTGCCAGCAGCCCAACATCAGGGTTCCCCAATCAGCCCCAGCATTTT.

J is TRBJ1-4 and V is TRBV5-4; 9 positions agree with TRBD1. V trimming: 4 bases; J trimming: 5 bases; junction bases outside the gene matches: 6. Germline V lookup: CDR1 SGHNT, CDR2 YYREEE (reference sequence). CDR3 length equals 15 residues. This CDR3 is CASSVAGTGNEKLFF. CDR3 nucleotides: TGTGCCAGCAGCGTAGCCGGGACAGGGAATGAAAAACTGTTTTTT.

The V and J genes are TRBV6-6 and TRBJ2-5; TRBD1 is a possible D gene (6 bases). Trimming cost V 7 bases and J 4 bases, with 7 bases left between them. The CDR3 is made up of 11 amino acids. Germline assignment: CDR1 MNHNY and CDR2 SVGAGI (reference sequence). CDR3 nucleotide sequence: TGTGCCAGCAAAGGGGGAGAGACCCAGTACTTC. This translates into CASKGGETQYF.

This clone was counted a single time. The rearrangement uses TRBV4-1 and TRBJ2-7, with D perhaps matching TRBD2 (6 bases). Germline CDR1 reads MGHRA; CDR2 reads YSYEKL. V was cut by 0 bases and J by 0 bases, with 15 bases left in between. This CDR3 contains 17 residues. The CDR3: CASSQDRYGSRSYEQYF. CDR3 in DNA: TGCGCCAGCAGCCAAGATCGGTACGGGAGTCGCTCCTACGAGCAGTACTTC.

This clone was found once. Other DNA sequences in the same sample also yield this CDR3. The chain combines TRBV29-1 with TRBJ1-1, with 7 bases identical to TRBD1. The CDR3 contains 15 residues. J gave up 0 bases and V 4 bases, and 8 bases lay outside the gene matches. Germline loops: CDR1 SQVTM, CDR2 ANQGSEA. The CDR3 DNA reads as TGCAGCGTTGGCCCGTGGGGACAGTTGAACACTGAAGCTTTCTTT. Encoded protein: CSVGPWGQLNTEAFF.

This clone was seen more than once but under ten times. This chain uses TRBV6-5 with TRBJ1-3; a weak D match, TRBD1 (6 bases). Trimming took 3 bases from V and 4 from J, leaving 13 bases between them. Germline lookup yields CDR1 MNHEY and CDR2 SVGAGI. The CDR3 spans 15 residues. The CDR3 DNA reads TGTGCCAGCAGTTATGCAGGGGCGCGAGGAAACACCATATATTTT. This encodes CASSYAGARGNTIYF.

The chain couples TRBV30 to TRBJ1-4; D not certain. Germline CDR1 GTSNPN, CDR2 SVGIG (reference sequence). V was clipped by 2 bases and J by 5 bases, with 9 bases between them. The CDR3 length is 13 residues. CDR3 residues: CAWSLGSNEKLFF. In nucleotides, the CDR3 is TGTGCCTGGAGTTTAGGTAGCAATGAAAAACTGTTTTTT.

This clone has just one count. J is TRBJ1-3 and V is TRBV19; 7 bases match TRBD1. This CDR3 contains 14 residues. V lost 7 bases to trimming and J lost 2 bases; unmatched junction nucleotides: 5. CDR1 and CDR2 (germline): LNHDA, SQIVND (reference sequence). The CDR3 loop reads CASKPTGAGNTIYF. CDR3 nucleotide sequence: TGTGCCAGTAAGCCTACAGGGGCTGGAAACACCATATATTTT.

In its sample, this clone was seen once. This sequence joins TRBV6-5 and TRBJ1-1; the match to TRBD1 covers 8 bases. In germline, CDR1 is MNHEY, CDR2 SVGAGI. V dropped 4 bases and J dropped 1; count of bases not matched to a gene: 2. This CDR3 comprises 14 residues. CDR3 amino acids: CASSLTGENTEAFF. Here the CDR3 DNA reads TGTGCCAGCAGTTTGACAGGGGAGAACACTGAAGCTTTCTTT.

This sequence joins TRBV10-3 and TRBJ1-2; tentatively, D is TRBD1 (6 bases). CDR3 size: 17 residues. Germline CDR1 ENHRY, CDR2 SYGVKD. The V gene lost 6 bases and the J gene lost 1 base, with 21 bases spanning the gap. The CDR3 loop reads CAIRGGGLVELNYGYTF. As DNA, the CDR3 is TGTGCCATCAGAGGGGGGGGGCTGGTAGAACTTAACTATGGCTACACCTTC.

V and J are TRBV19 and TRBJ1-5; 8 bases line up with TRBD1. V shed 5 bases and J 6 bases; nucleotides not matched to a gene: 9. This CDR3 contains 15 residues. CDR1 and CDR2 from the germline V gene are LNHDA and SQIVND (reference sequence). The CDR3 loop is CASSGKGRGLQPQHF. CDR3 coding DNA: TGTGCCAGTAGTGGGAAGGGCAGGGGGCTTCAGCCCCAGCATTTT.

The DNA of the CDR3 is TGTGCCAGCTCACCACCCGCAGGGGGCTACGAGCAGTACTTC. Protein product: CASSPPAGGYEQYF. The V and J genes are TRBV18 and TRBJ2-5; 7 nucleotides align to TRBD1. The J call could be wrong; TRBJ2-7 is a better fit for the DNA end. The CDR3 length is 14 residues. Germline loops: CDR1 KGHSH, CDR2 LQKENI.

The gene calls are TRBV18 and TRBJ2-1; 9 nucleotides agree with TRBD2. V lost 6 bases to trimming and J lost 12 bases; unmatched junction nucleotides: 9. This CDR3 contains 13 residues. From germline, CDR1 is KGHSH and CDR2 LQKENI. The CDR3 here is CASSLGLARGQFF. DNA of the CDR3: TGTGCCAGCTCTCTGGGACTAGCTCGGGGGCAGTTCTTC. Using reference TRBV18 and TRBJ2-1 for the parts outside the CDR3, the full variable domain is NAGVMQNPRHLVRRRGQEARLRCSPMKGHSHVYWYRQLPEEGLKFMVYLQKENIIDESGMPKERFSAEFPKEGPSILRIQQVVRGDSAAYFCASSLGLARGQFFGPGTRLTVL.

J is TRBJ2-1 and V is TRBV27; TRBD2 matches at 7 bases. This CDR3 is built from 16 residues. The germline CDR1 and CDR2 sequences are MNHEY and SMNVEV (reference sequence). Losses at the gene ends were 5 bases for V and 4 bases for J; bases not matched to a gene: 11. The CDR3 spells CASSADGGFGYNEQFF. The CDR3 DNA follows: TGTGCCAGCAGTGCCGACGGGGGGTTTGGTTACAATGAGCAGTTCTTC.

V and J are TRBV9 and TRBJ1-6; TRBD1 agrees at 12 bases. Per the germline V gene, CDR1 is SGDLS and CDR2 is YYNGEE. The CDR3 loop spans 22 amino acids. The junction had 13 bases not matched to a gene; V was cut back by 0 bases and J by 0 bases. CDR3 loop: CASSVGILTGTGGRSYNSPLHF. The CDR3 nucleotides read TGTGCCAGCAGCGTAGGTATCCTCACCGGGACAGGGGGCCGCTCCTATAATTCACCCCTCCACTTT.

CDR3 region: CASRPHRLQETQYF. Written as DNA, the CDR3 is TGTGCCAGCAGGCCGCACAGGCTGCAAGAGACCCAGTACTTC. The rearrangement joins TRBV11-2 to TRBJ2-5, with a tentative D call TRBD1 (5 bases). Germline values: CDR1 SGHAT, CDR2 FQNNGV. The CDR3 totals 14 residues. Trimming left V 6 bases short and J 2 bases short, with 13 bases between. Combining the CDR3 with reference TRBV11-2 and TRBJ2-5 gives the whole variable domain EAGVAQSPRYKIIEKRQSVAFWCNPISGHATLYWYQQILGQGPKLLIQFQNNGVVDDSQLPKDRFSAERLKGVDSTLKIQPAKLEDSAVYLCASRPHRLQETQYFGPGTRLLVL.

This sequence joins TRBV5-1 and TRBJ1-1; D may be TRBD1 (5 bases). CDR1 and CDR2 from the germline V gene are SGHRS and YFSETQ. This CDR3 has 14 residues. The V gene lost 2 bases and the J gene lost 1 base, with 9 bases spanning the gap. CDR3 DNA sequence: TGCGCCAGCAGCTTCGCAGGGTGGAACACTGAAGCTTTCTTT. Encoded protein: CASSFAGWNTEAFF.

The rearrangement uses TRBV2 and TRBJ1-1; D might be TRBD1 (6 bases). Between the trimmed V and J ends, which lost 2 bases and 3 bases, there was a span of 7 bases. Germline CDR1 reads SNHLY; CDR2 reads FYNNEI. The CDR3 totals 13 residues. CDR3 DNA: TGTGCCAGCAGTGAACGGACAGACACTGAAGCTTTCTTT. It translates to CASSERTDTEAFF.

The rearrangement joins TRBV7-8 to TRBJ2-1; 7 positions match TRBD2. Trimming took 6 bases from V and 4 from J; bases not matched to a gene: 9. This CDR3 has 15 amino acids. CDR1 is SGHVS and CDR2 is FQNEAQ in the germline V gene. CDR3 loop: CASSEAGNEYNEQFF. In DNA, the CDR3 is TGTGCCAGCAGTGAAGCGGGAAACGAATACAATGAGCAGTTCTTC.

The J gene is TRBJ2-7, the V gene TRBV6-5, with TRBD1 identical over 8 bases. The CDR3 has 14 residues. J was trimmed by 4 bases and V by 6 bases; bases with no gene match: 8. CDR1 MNHEY and CDR2 SVGAGI come from the germline V gene. CDR3 region: CASRSQGATYEQYF. CDR3 nucleotides: TGTGCCAGCAGATCTCAGGGGGCTACGTACGAGCAGTACTTC.

This clone showed up just a few times. CDR3 sequence reads: CASSPDFDEQFF. The CDR3 DNA is TGCGCCAGCAGCCCAGATTTCGATGAGCAGTTCTTC. The chain uses TRBV4-1 and TRBJ2-1; D is ambiguous. V lost 4 bases and J 8 bases, leaving 9 bases between the germline ends. Germline V gene data show CDR1 as MGHRA and CDR2 as YSYEKL. The CDR3 runs to 12 residues.

V and J are TRBV4-2 and TRBJ2-3; TRBD2 agrees at 7 bases. Losses at the gene ends were 4 bases for V and 4 bases for J; bases not matched to a gene: 14. Germline V gives CDR1 LGHNA, CDR2 YNFKEQ. The CDR3 sequence is 17 residues long. The DNA for the CDR3 is TGTGCCAGCAGCCCCCTTACGGGGGAGGGCGACCCAGATACGCAGTATTTT. Encoded protein: CASSPLTGEGDPDTQYF.

The rearrangement links TRBV5-1 to TRBJ2-2, with TRBD2 matching over 8 bases. The CDR3 is 15 amino acids. The V gene's germline CDR1 is SGHRS and CDR2 YFSETQ. The V gene end was trimmed by 4 bases and the J gene end by 3 bases; junction bases not matched to a gene: 5. CDR3 protein: CASSRSGRDTGELFF. For the CDR3, the DNA is TGCGCCAGCAGCCGAAGCGGGAGAGACACCGGGGAGCTGTTTTTT.

A few counts support this clone. This chain connects TRBV10-3 to TRBJ2-7; 10 bases align to TRBD2. CDR1 is ENHRY, CDR2 SYGVKD, per germline. V was clipped by 8 bases and J by 2 bases; unmatched bases: 9. The CDR3 runs 15 residues. CDR3 bases: TGTGCCATCGGAGGAACTAGCGGGACTGCCTACGAGCAGTACTTC. Translating gives CAIGGTSGTAYEQYF.